Below are 4 T cell receptor beta chains sequenced from a single sample in a study of vaccination effects on CD4 cells after COVID-19. Data came from immunoSEQ multiplex PCR; TCRdb stores just in-frame clones and leaves some out. The repertoire holds about 73,000 clones, with approximately 72% as singletons. Under the ViraFEST assay, PBMC were stimulated with viral peptide pools so that antigen-specific CD4+ T cells expanded. Sequencing was performed afterwards. When more than 9 days of culture had elapsed, CD4+ T cells were isolated. Vaccinated participants had no history of SARS-CoV-2 infection and tested negative for nucleocapsid antibodies. What these receptors recognize is not known. The sequencing here drew on CD4+ T cells from PBMCs cultured with HCoV-NL63 spike peptides, taken before COVID-19 vaccination. These receptors were obtained from a human donor who received a COVID-19 vaccine.

A remark on this clone: The sample has other DNA sequences that encode this CDR3 too. V is TRBV6-5 and J is TRBJ2-3; D uncertain. Germline-derived CDR1 and CDR2 are MNHEY and SVGAGI. CDR3 size: 15 residues. V was trimmed by 2 bases and J by 1 base, leaving 10 bases between them. Here the CDR3 DNA reads TGTGCCAGCAGTTACCGGGCCTCGGGCACAGATACGCAGTATTTT. Translated: CASSYRASGTDTQYF.

V usage is TRBV9 and J usage is TRBJ2-2; 12 bases match TRBD1. CDR1 is SGDLS, CDR2 YYNGEE, per germline. Trimming removed 5 bases from V and 1 base from J; junction bases left unmatched: 12. This CDR3 is 19 amino acids long. Here the CDR3 DNA reads TGTGCCAGCAGTTCCCGCGGGACAGGGGGCCTCATGAACACCGGGGAGCTGTTTTTT. The encoded protein is CASSSRGTGGLMNTGELFF.

J is TRBJ1-5 and V is TRBV11-2, with a weak D call TRBD1 (6 bases). Germline V gene data show CDR1 as SGHAT and CDR2 as FQNNGV. The V and J ends lost 4 bases and 5 bases respectively, with 12 bases between them. The length of the CDR3 is 14 residues. The CDR3 spells CASSSGTLDQPQHF. The CDR3 DNA reads as TGTGCCAGCAGCTCCGGGACATTAGATCAGCCCCAGCATTTT.

This clone was observed a few times. This chain uses TRBV6-5 with TRBJ1-5; D is possibly TRBD1 (5 bases). The CDR3 is made up of 13 amino acids. Germline V lookup: CDR1 MNHEY, CDR2 SVGAGI. The V and J ends lost 5 bases and 3 bases respectively, with 8 bases between them. The CDR3 region is CASSQTVNQPQHF. The CDR3 DNA sequence: TGTGCCAGCAGTCAGACAGTCAATCAGCCCCAGCATTTT.